The rows below give T cell receptor beta chains drawn from one sample of a study of blood T cell repertoires in COVID-19. The assay was immunoSEQ multiplex PCR, and TCRdb's table has in-frame clones only and misses some. The data hold 65,000 to 95,000 clones, with 70% to 90% observed a single time. Source material: peripheral blood. Receptor source: a man at least 80 years old with active or convalescent COVID-19. CDR3s include the opening cysteine and the closing phenylalanine or tryptophan. The D gene is left open where the match is weak. Only some rows state a clone size, as once, few, many or a class for expanded clones.

v_gene	j_gene	d_gene	abundance	CDR3aa	CDR3nt
TRBV7-8	TRBJ1-3	TRBD1	NA	CASSLERQGMNTIYF	TGTGCCAGCAGCTTAGAAAGACAGGGCATGAACACCATATATTTT
TRBV7-3	TRBJ2-5	NA	NA	CASSLTAGPQETQYF	TGTGCCAGCAGCTTAACTGCAGGGCCCCAAGAGACCCAGTACTTC
TRBV19	TRBJ2-1	TRBD2	NA	CASSTLGGLGYNEQFF	TGTGCCAGTAGTACACTGGGGGGGTTGGGCTACAATGAGCAGTTCTTC
TRBV24-1	TRBJ2-5	TRBD2	NA	CATSDLASGGEETQYF	TGTGCCACCAGTGATTTGGCTAGCGGGGGGGAAGAGACCCAGTACTTC
TRBV24-1	TRBJ2-2	TRBD1	NA	CATSDPSTGGAFSGELFF	TGTGCCACCAGTGATCCATCTACAGGGGGCGCGTTTTCCGGGGAGCTGTTTTTT
TRBV28	TRBJ2-2	TRBD1	NA	CASSTSRQGVPGELFF	TGTGCCAGCAGTACATCGCGACAGGGCGTACCCGGGGAGCTGTTTTTT
TRBV11-3	TRBJ2-1	TRBD1	NA	CASQGTVNEQFF	TGTGCCAGCCAAGGGACAGTCAATGAGCAGTTCTTC
TRBV24-1	TRBJ2-2	NA	NA	CATSDKSATSAFGELFF	TGTGCCACCAGTGATAAGAGCGCGACTAGTGCGTTCGGGGAGCTGTTTTTT
TRBV19	TRBJ1-2	NA	once	CATEQPVNSMGYTF	TGTGCCACCGAACAGCCCGTTAATTCTATGGGCTACACCTTC
TRBV5-6	TRBJ2-5	NA	NA	CASSSNSGRGKTQYF	TGTGCCAGCAGCTCAAATTCCGGGAGAGGGAAGACCCAGTACTTC
TRBV5-1	TRBJ1-2	TRBD1	once	CASSLKPGQAPGGGYTF	TGCGCCAGCAGCTTAAAACCGGGACAGGCACCCGGGGGCGGCTACACCTTC
TRBV3-1/TRBV3-2	TRBJ2-1	TRBD2	NA	CASQNNRIAGGLDEQFF	TGTGCCAGCCAAAACAACCGAATAGCGGGGGGGCTCGATGAGCAGTTCTTC
TRBV28	TRBJ1-3	TRBD1	NA	CASRRRGQSGNTIYF	TGTGCCAGCAGGCGAAGGGGACAGTCTGGAAACACCATATATTTT
TRBV10-1	TRBJ1-1	NA	NA	CATRREVTGEAFF	TGCGCCACAAGACGAGAGGTAACGGGTGAAGCTTTCTTT
TRBV27	TRBJ1-5	NA	NA	CASNSERGRASNQPQHF	TGTGCCAGCAATTCTGAGCGGGGCAGGGCAAGCAATCAGCCCCAGCATTTT
TRBV10-3	TRBJ1-5	NA	NA	CAISVDPITGSSGAPQHF	TGTGCCATCAGTGTGGACCCGATCACAGGCTCCTCAGGCGCGCCCCAGCATTTT
TRBV6-1	TRBJ2-3	NA	once	CASSEATSTDTQYF	TGTGCCAGCAGTGAAGCAACTAGCACAGATACGCAGTATTTT
TRBV9	TRBJ2-1	TRBD1	NA	CASSGNTGVGTYNEQFF	TGTGCCAGCAGCGGCAATACAGGGGTCGGGACCTACAATGAGCAGTTCTTC
TRBV4-1	TRBJ1-1	TRBD1	NA	CASSHDRGGTEAFF	TGCGCCAGCAGCCATGACAGGGGTGGCACTGAAGCTTTCTTT
TRBV5-4	TRBJ1-3	NA	NA	CASSLWAVSGNTIYF	TGTGCCAGCAGCTTGTGGGCAGTCTCTGGAAACACCATATATTTT
TRBV18	TRBJ1-1	TRBD1	NA	CASSPGQGAEAFF	TGTGCCAGCTCACCTGGACAGGGGGCTGAAGCTTTCTTT
TRBV5-6	TRBJ2-1	TRBD2	NA	CASSILAGLYNEQFF	TGTGCCAGCAGCATCTTAGCGGGACTTTACAATGAGCAGTTCTTC
TRBV2	TRBJ1-5	NA	NA	CASRREGQPNQPQHF	TGTGCCAGCAGACGGGAGGGTCAGCCCAATCAGCCCCAGCATTTT
TRBV5-6	TRBJ2-1	TRBD2	few	CASSLTTSGASQFF	TGTGCCAGCAGCTTGACGACTAGCGGGGCTTCGCAGTTCTTC
TRBV18	TRBJ2-5	TRBD2	NA	CASSPGGSFETQYF	TGTGCCAGCTCACCGGGCGGGAGTTTCGAGACCCAGTACTTC
TRBV3-1/TRBV3-2	TRBJ2-5	TRBD2	NA	CASSPTGTSGGARIQETQYF	TGTGCCAGCAGCCCTACCGGGACTAGCGGGGGGGCCCGCATCCAAGAGACCCAGTACTTC
TRBV6-2/TRBV6-3	TRBJ1-2	NA	NA	CASSYSGEPDGYTF	TGTGCCAGCAGTTACTCGGGAGAACCAGATGGCTACACCTTC
TRBV5-1	TRBJ2-4	NA	NA	CASSRQGGVAIQYF	TGCGCCAGCAGCCGACAGGGCGGGGTAGCCATTCAGTACTTC
TRBV6-6	TRBJ1-3	NA	NA	CASTTARVTGNTIYF	TGTGCCAGCACCACCGCGAGAGTGACTGGAAACACCATATATTTT
TRBV7-2	TRBJ2-2	TRBD2	NA	CASSRPLAGGWTGELFF	TGTGCCAGCAGCCGCCCACTAGCGGGAGGGTGGACCGGGGAGCTGTTTTTT
TRBV14	TRBJ1-1	NA	NA	CASSRIGGLHTEAFF	TGTGCCAGCAGCCGAATAGGGGGTCTCCACACTGAAGCTTTCTTT
TRBV19	TRBJ2-1	NA	NA	CASSVRSASQLPFF	TGTGCCAGTAGTGTCCGGTCGGCTTCACAGTTGCCGTTCTTC
TRBV29-1	TRBJ2-3	TRBD2	once	CSGERGLDTQYF	TGCAGCGGCGAGCGGGGGTTAGATACGCAGTATTTT
TRBV11-2	TRBJ1-3	NA	once	CASRLPGNTIYF	TGTGCCAGCAGGCTACCTGGAAACACCATATATTTT
TRBV12-3/TRBV12-4	TRBJ1-1	NA	few	CASRSRGTEAFF	TGTGCCAGCAGATCCAGGGGAACTGAAGCTTTCTTT
TRBV5-1	TRBJ2-1	TRBD1	NA	CASSLAQGAYNEQFF	TGCGCCAGCAGCTTGGCGCAGGGGGCCTACAATGAGCAGTTCTTC
TRBV5-5	TRBJ2-1	NA	NA	CASSRETVYNEQFF	TGTGCCAGCAGCCGGGAAACTGTCTACAATGAGCAGTTCTTC